This paragraph reports one T cell receptor beta chain. These data are taken from a study of blood T cell repertoires in COVID-19. About the research overall: Both acute and convalescent COVID-19 samples were obtained from the United States, Italy and Spain. The cDNA or gDNA used as material had been derived from T cells, B-cell-depleted T cells, or PBMCs.

Followed longitudinally, the Seattle patients had been enrolled during active infection. Per the original methods: It was from reference gene primer amplification that nucleated cell counts were estimated. Assay used: immunoSEQ multiplex PCR; TCRdb lists only in-frame clones, some missing. The DNA gave D and trimming, while V, J and clone size come from that table. The sample consists of about 97,000 clones, 87% of them appearing once. Sequencing was performed on peripheral blood. The source is a woman in her fifties or sixties with COVID-19, enrolled during active disease.

The CDR3 nucleotides read TGTGCCAGCAGCGGGACAGGGGGCGTGATAGATACGCAGTATTTT. Protein: CASSGTGGVIDTQYF. The chain carries TRBV2 and TRBJ2-3; 12 bases agree with TRBD1. Trimming removed 6 bases from V and 5 bases from J; junction bases left unmatched: 6. The CDR3 loop spans 15 amino acids. CDR1 is SNHLY, CDR2 FYNNEI, per germline.